A selection of T cell receptor beta chains follows, all from one sample in a study of blood T cell repertoires in COVID-19. The data were produced by immunoSEQ multiplex PCR, yet TCRdb's version contains in-frame clones alone and is incomplete. The sample has roughly 180,000 clones; about 85% are singletons. Sequenced input: peripheral blood. The receptors shown here come from a man between 65 and 80 years old with active or convalescent COVID-19. Each CDR3 is given with its conserved first and last residue. Each record gives: D gene, clone size, J gene, V gene, CDR3 protein, CDR3 DNA. D genes are given only for firm matches. Some rows have no size entry. The others give once, few or many, or a class for an expanded clone.

D gene: NA; clone size: NA; J gene: TRBJ2-7; V gene: TRBV18; CDR3 protein: CASSPPAIPGEQYF; CDR3 DNA: TGTGCCAGCTCACCACCGGCAATTCCGGGGGAGCAGTACTTC
D gene: TRBD1; clone size: NA; J gene: TRBJ1-3; V gene: TRBV5-6; CDR3 protein: CASRQGQAGNTIYF; CDR3 DNA: TGTGCCAGCAGGCAGGGACAGGCTGGAAACACCATATATTTT
D gene: NA; clone size: NA; J gene: TRBJ2-4; V gene: TRBV28; CDR3 protein: CASSLAAGQPIFWNIQYF; CDR3 DNA: TGTGCCAGCAGCCTCGCCGCCGGACAGCCAATATTTTGGAACATTCAGTACTTC
D gene: TRBD1; clone size: once; J gene: TRBJ1-1; V gene: TRBV7-9; CDR3 protein: CASSKGTGDTEAFF; CDR3 DNA: TGTGCCAGCAGCAAGGGGACAGGGGACACTGAAGCTTTCTTT
D gene: TRBD1; clone size: once; J gene: TRBJ2-1; V gene: TRBV29-1; CDR3 protein: CSVERTGYYNEQFF; CDR3 DNA: TGCAGCGTTGAACGGACAGGCTACTACAATGAGCAGTTCTTC
D gene: TRBD1; clone size: NA; J gene: TRBJ1-2; V gene: TRBV6-5; CDR3 protein: CASSYYTGTANYGYTF; CDR3 DNA: TGTGCCAGCAGTTACTACACCGGGACAGCTAACTATGGCTACACCTTC
D gene: TRBD2; clone size: NA; J gene: TRBJ2-1; V gene: TRBV10-3; CDR3 protein: CAISDSRGLAGDNEQFF; CDR3 DNA: TGTGCCATCAGTGACTCCCGGGGACTAGCGGGAGACAATGAGCAGTTCTTC
D gene: TRBD1; clone size: once; J gene: TRBJ2-6; V gene: TRBV27; CDR3 protein: CASKFWQGAAGANVLTF; CDR3 DNA: TGTGCCAGCAAGTTTTGGCAGGGGGCTGCTGGGGCCAACGTCCTGACTTTC
D gene: NA; clone size: NA; J gene: TRBJ2-1; V gene: TRBV25-1; CDR3 protein: CASSGVSRNEQFF; CDR3 DNA: TGTGCCAGCAGTGGAGTATCTAGAAATGAGCAGTTCTTC
D gene: NA; clone size: NA; J gene: TRBJ1-1; V gene: TRBV2; CDR3 protein: CASKSSTGANTEAFF; CDR3 DNA: TGTGCCAGTAAAAGTAGCACAGGAGCGAACACTGAAGCTTTCTTT
D gene: TRBD2; clone size: NA; J gene: TRBJ2-7; V gene: TRBV5-8; CDR3 protein: CASSSLGRGVAYEQYF; CDR3 DNA: TGTGCCAGCAGCTCACTAGGGCGGGGGGTTGCCTACGAGCAGTACTTC
D gene: TRBD2; clone size: NA; J gene: TRBJ2-5; V gene: TRBV7-9; CDR3 protein: CASSFHTGGYQETQYF; CDR3 DNA: TGTGCCAGCAGCTTCCACACGGGAGGCTACCAAGAGACCCAGTACTTC
D gene: TRBD1; clone size: NA; J gene: TRBJ2-7; V gene: TRBV28; CDR3 protein: CASRLSDRAYEQYF; CDR3 DNA: TGTGCCAGCAGACTTTCGGACAGGGCCTACGAGCAGTACTTC
D gene: NA; clone size: NA; J gene: TRBJ1-5; V gene: TRBV7-6; CDR3 protein: CASSLARYQPQHF; CDR3 DNA: TGTGCCAGCAGCTTAGCCAGGTATCAGCCCCAGCATTTT
D gene: NA; clone size: NA; J gene: TRBJ1-1; V gene: TRBV11-2; CDR3 protein: CASSLGANTEAFF; CDR3 DNA: TGTGCCAGCAGCTTAGGAGCGAACACTGAAGCTTTCTTT
D gene: NA; clone size: NA; J gene: TRBJ1-2; V gene: TRBV6-5; CDR3 protein: CASTETDSNYGYTF; CDR3 DNA: TGTGCCAGCACAGAGACAGATTCCAACTATGGCTACACCTTC
D gene: TRBD2; clone size: NA; J gene: TRBJ2-7; V gene: TRBV7-2; CDR3 protein: CASSLIPGREWYEQYF; CDR3 DNA: TGTGCCAGCAGCTTAATTCCCGGGCGGGAGTGGTACGAGCAGTACTTC
D gene: NA; clone size: NA; J gene: TRBJ1-4; V gene: TRBV9; CDR3 protein: CASSVGGGAGLNEKLFF; CDR3 DNA: TGTGCCAGCAGCGTAGGAGGGGGAGCAGGGTTGAATGAAAAACTGTTTTTT
D gene: NA; clone size: NA; J gene: TRBJ2-2; V gene: TRBV6-1; CDR3 protein: CASSDRLSGELFF; CDR3 DNA: TGTGCCAGCAGTGACAGGTTATCCGGGGAGCTGTTTTTT
D gene: NA; clone size: NA; J gene: TRBJ1-3; V gene: TRBV3-1/TRBV3-2; CDR3 protein: CASSQVQGNTIYF; CDR3 DNA: TGTGCCAGCAGCCAAGTACAGGGAAACACCATATATTTT
D gene: TRBD1; clone size: NA; J gene: TRBJ1-6; V gene: TRBV27; CDR3 protein: CASSFSGTGVAILDSPLHF; CDR3 DNA: TGTGCCAGCAGTTTCTCGGGGACAGGGGTCGCAATTTTGGATTCACCCCTCCACTTT
D gene: TRBD2; clone size: NA; J gene: TRBJ2-3; V gene: TRBV28; CDR3 protein: CASSFSGMYTDTQYF; CDR3 DNA: TGTGCCAGCAGTTTTAGCGGGATGTATACAGATACGCAGTATTTT
D gene: TRBD1; clone size: NA; J gene: TRBJ2-1; V gene: TRBV2; CDR3 protein: CASRKPTGGAHKSEQFF; CDR3 DNA: TGTGCCAGCAGGAAACCAACAGGGGGCGCCCATAAAAGTGAGCAGTTCTTC
D gene: NA; clone size: few; J gene: TRBJ2-1; V gene: TRBV7-9; CDR3 protein: CASSLTTRGQFF; CDR3 DNA: TGTGCCAGCAGCTTAACAACCAGGGGTCAGTTCTTC
D gene: TRBD2; clone size: NA; J gene: TRBJ2-1; V gene: TRBV5-1; CDR3 protein: CASSNRTSGSFHEQFF; CDR3 DNA: TGCGCCAGCAGCAACCGGACTAGCGGGAGCTTCCATGAGCAGTTCTTC
D gene: TRBD1; clone size: NA; J gene: TRBJ1-6; V gene: TRBV30; CDR3 protein: CATRQGPGSPLHF; CDR3 DNA: TGTGCCACCCGACAGGGGCCGGGATCACCCCTCCACTTT
D gene: NA; clone size: NA; J gene: TRBJ2-7; V gene: TRBV7-9; CDR3 protein: CASSSSPSNEQYF; CDR3 DNA: TGTGCCAGCAGCTCGAGTCCTAGCAACGAGCAGTACTTC
D gene: NA; clone size: NA; J gene: TRBJ1-5; V gene: TRBV19; CDR3 protein: CASSIVWGGDQPQHF; CDR3 DNA: TGTGCCAGTAGTATAGTCTGGGGGGGGGATCAGCCCCAGCATTTT
D gene: TRBD1; clone size: NA; J gene: TRBJ2-3; V gene: TRBV28; CDR3 protein: CASTTGGAQPGTQYF; CDR3 DNA: TGTGCCAGCACCACAGGGGGCGCACAGCCGGGGACGCAGTATTTT
D gene: NA; clone size: few; J gene: TRBJ1-5; V gene: TRBV28; CDR3 protein: CASSFRVFSNQPQHF; CDR3 DNA: TGTGCCAGCAGTTTTCGAGTGTTTAGCAATCAGCCCCAGCATTTT
D gene: NA; clone size: NA; J gene: TRBJ2-5; V gene: TRBV6-2/TRBV6-3; CDR3 protein: CASSYGLLETQYF; CDR3 DNA: TGTGCCAGCAGTTATGGGCTCCTAGAGACCCAGTACTTC